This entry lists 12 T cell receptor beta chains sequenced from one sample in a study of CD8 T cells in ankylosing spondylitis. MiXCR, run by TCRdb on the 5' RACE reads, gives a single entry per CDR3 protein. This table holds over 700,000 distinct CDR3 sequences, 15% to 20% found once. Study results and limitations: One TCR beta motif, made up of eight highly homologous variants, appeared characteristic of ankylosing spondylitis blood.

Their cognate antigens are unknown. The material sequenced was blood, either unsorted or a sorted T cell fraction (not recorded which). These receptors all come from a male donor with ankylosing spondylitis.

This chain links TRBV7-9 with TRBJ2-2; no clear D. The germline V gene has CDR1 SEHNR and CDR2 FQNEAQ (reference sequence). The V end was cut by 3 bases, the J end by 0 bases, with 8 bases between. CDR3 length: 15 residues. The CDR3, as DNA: TGTGCCAGCAGCTTTCGCGAGGCGAACACCGGGGAGCTGTTTTTT. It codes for CASSFREANTGELFF.

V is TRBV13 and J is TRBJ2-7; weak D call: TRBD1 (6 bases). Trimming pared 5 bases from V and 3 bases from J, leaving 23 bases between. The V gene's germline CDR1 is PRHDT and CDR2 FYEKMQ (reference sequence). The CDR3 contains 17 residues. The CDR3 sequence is CASSPIKDSVSNYEQYF. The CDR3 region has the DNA TGTGCCAGCAGCCCTATAAAGGACAGTGTCTCCAACTACGAGCAGTACTTC.

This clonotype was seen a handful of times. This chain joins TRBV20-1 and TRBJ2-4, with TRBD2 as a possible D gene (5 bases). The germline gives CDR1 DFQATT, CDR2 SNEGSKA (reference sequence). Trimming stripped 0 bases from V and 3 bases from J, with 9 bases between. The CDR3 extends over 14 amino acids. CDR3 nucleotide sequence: TGCAGTGCTAGAGAGCCAGCGGTCAAAAACATTCAGTACTTC. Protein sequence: CSAREPAVKNIQYF.

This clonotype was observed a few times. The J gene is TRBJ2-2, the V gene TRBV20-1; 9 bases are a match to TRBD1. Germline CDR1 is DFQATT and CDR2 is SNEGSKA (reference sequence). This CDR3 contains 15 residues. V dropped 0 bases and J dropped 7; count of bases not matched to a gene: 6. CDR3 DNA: TGCAGTGCTAGAGATCCTTCGGGACAGGGCGGGGAGCTGTTTTTT. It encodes CSARDPSGQGGELFF.

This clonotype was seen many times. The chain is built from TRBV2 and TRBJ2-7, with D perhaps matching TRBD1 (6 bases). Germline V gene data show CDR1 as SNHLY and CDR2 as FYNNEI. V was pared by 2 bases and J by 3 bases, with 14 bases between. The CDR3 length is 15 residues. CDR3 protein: CASSEFGTFFYEQYF. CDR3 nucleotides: TGTGCCAGCAGTGAATTCGGGACATTTTTCTACGAGCAGTACTTC.

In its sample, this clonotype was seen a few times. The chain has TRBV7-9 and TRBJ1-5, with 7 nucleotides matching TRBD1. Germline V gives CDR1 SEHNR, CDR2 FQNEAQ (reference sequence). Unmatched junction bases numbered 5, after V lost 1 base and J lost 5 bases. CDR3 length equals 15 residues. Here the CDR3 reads CASSLGQGSDQPQHF. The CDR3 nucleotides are TGTGCCAGCAGCTTAGGACAGGGAAGCGATCAGCCCCAGCATTTT. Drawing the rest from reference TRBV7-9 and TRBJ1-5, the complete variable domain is DTGVSQNPRHKITKRGQNVTFRCDPISEHNRLYWYRQTLGQGPEFLTYFQNEAQLEKSRLLSDRFSAERPKGSFSTLEIQRTEQGDSAMYLCASSLGQGSDQPQHFGDGTRLSIL.

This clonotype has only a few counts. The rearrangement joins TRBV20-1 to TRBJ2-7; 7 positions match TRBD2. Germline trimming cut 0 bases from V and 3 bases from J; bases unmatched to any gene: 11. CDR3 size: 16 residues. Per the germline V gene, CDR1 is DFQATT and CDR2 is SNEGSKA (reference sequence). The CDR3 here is CSARDAAGASLYEQYF. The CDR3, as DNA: TGCAGTGCTAGAGATGCGGCGGGAGCCTCCCTCTACGAGCAGTACTTC.

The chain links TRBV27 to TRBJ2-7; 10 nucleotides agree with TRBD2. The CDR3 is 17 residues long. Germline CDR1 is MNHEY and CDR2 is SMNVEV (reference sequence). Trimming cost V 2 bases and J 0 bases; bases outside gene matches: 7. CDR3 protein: CASSLKPASGSSYEQYF. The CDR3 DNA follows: TGTGCCAGCAGTTTAAAACCCGCTAGCGGGAGCTCCTACGAGCAGTACTTC.

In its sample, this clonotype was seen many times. CDR3 coding DNA: TGCAGCGTTGGGACAGGGGTTGAAAAACTGTTTTTT. Translated: CSVGTGVEKLFF. V gene TRBV29-1 combines with J gene TRBJ1-4, with 9 nucleotides matching TRBD1. Trimming removed 4 bases from V and 7 bases from J; junction bases left unmatched: 1. This CDR3 spans 12 amino acids. Germline lookup yields CDR1 SQVTM and CDR2 ANQGSEA. Full variable domain (remainder filled in from reference TRBV29-1 and TRBJ1-4): SAVISQKPSRDICQRGTSLTIQCQVDSQVTMMFWYRQQPGQSLTLIATANQGSEATYESGFVIDKFPISRPNLTFSTLTVSNMSPEDSSIYLCSVGTGVEKLFFGSGTQLSVL.

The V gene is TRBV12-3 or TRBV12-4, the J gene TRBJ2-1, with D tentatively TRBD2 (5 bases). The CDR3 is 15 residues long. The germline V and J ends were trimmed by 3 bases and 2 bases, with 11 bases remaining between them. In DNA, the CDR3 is TGTGCCAGCAGTTTCGGGATCCCTACCTACAATGAGCAGTTCTTC. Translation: CASSFGIPTYNEQFF.

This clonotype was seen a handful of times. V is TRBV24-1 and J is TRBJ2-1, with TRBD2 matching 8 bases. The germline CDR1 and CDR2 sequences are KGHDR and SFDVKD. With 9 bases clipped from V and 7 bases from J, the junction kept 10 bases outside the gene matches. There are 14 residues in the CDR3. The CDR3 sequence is CATSESGSWNEQFF. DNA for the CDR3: TGTGCCACCTCCGAGAGCGGGAGTTGGAATGAGCAGTTCTTC.

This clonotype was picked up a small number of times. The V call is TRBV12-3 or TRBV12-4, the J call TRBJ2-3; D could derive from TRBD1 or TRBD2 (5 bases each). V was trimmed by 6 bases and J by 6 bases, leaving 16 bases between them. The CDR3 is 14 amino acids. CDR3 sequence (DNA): TGTGCCAGCAGCCTCTCCCGGGACCCGGATACGCAGTATTTT. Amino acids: CASSLSRDPDTQYF.